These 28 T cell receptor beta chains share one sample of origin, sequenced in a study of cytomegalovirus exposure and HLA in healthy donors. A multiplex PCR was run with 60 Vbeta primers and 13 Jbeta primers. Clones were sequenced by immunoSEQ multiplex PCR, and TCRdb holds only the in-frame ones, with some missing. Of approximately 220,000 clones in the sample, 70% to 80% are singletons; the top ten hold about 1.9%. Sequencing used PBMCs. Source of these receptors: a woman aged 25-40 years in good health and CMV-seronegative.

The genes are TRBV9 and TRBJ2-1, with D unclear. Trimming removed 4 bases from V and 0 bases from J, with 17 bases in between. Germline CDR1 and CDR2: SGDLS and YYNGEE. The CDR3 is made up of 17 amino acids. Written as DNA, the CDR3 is TGTGCCAGCAGCCCTCGACGCTCGTCTAGCTCCTACAATGAGCAGTTCTTC. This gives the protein CASSPRRSSSSYNEQFF.

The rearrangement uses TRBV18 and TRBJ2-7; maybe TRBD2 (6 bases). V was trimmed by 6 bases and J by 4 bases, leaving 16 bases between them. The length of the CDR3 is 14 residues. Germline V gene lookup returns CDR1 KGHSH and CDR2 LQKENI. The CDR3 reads CASSPDYGEYEQYF. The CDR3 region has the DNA TGTGCCAGCTCTCCGGACTACGGGGAGTACGAGCAGTACTTC.

DNA for the CDR3: TGTGCCAGCAGAGGACAGATTGGCACAGATACGCAGTATTTT. Translated: CASRGQIGTDTQYF. J is TRBJ2-3 and V is TRBV6-1, with D maybe TRBD1 (6 bases). Trimming took 6 bases from V and 1 from J, leaving 11 bases between them. CDR1 and CDR2 (germline): MNHNS, SASEGT. This CDR3 has 14 amino acids.

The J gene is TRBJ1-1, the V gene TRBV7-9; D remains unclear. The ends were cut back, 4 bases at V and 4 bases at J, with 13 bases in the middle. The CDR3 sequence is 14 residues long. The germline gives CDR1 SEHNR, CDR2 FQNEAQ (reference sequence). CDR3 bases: TGTGCCAGCAGCTCGAGGGTTCGGGGCACTGAAGCTTTCTTT. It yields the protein CASSSRVRGTEAFF. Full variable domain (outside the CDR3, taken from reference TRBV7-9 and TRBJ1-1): DTGVSQNPRHKITKRGQNVTFRCDPISEHNRLYWYRQTLGQGPEFLTYFQNEAQLEKSRLLSDRFSAERPKGSFSTLEIQRTEQGDSAMYLCASSSRVRGTEAFFGQGTRLTVV.

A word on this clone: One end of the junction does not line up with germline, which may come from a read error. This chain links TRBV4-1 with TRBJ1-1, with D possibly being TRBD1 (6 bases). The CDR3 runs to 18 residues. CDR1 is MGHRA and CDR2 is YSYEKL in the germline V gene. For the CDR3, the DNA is TGCGCCATCAGCCAAGGGGGGATCGGGGGACGCATGAACACTGAAGCTTTCTTT. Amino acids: CAISQGGIGGRMNTEAFF.

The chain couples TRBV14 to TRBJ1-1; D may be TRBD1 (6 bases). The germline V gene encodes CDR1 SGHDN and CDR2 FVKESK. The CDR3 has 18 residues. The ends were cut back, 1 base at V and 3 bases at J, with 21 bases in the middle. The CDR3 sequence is CASSQVGIVGAGDTEAFF. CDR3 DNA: TGTGCCAGCAGCCAAGTGGGAATTGTGGGGGCAGGGGACACTGAAGCTTTCTTT.

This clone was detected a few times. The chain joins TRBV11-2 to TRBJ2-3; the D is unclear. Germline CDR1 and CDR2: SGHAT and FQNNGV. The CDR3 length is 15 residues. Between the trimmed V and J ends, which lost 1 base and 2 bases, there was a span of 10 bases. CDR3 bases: TGTGCCAGCAGCTTAGTTCGCGGTCCCACAGATACGCAGTATTTT. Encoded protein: CASSLVRGPTDTQYF.

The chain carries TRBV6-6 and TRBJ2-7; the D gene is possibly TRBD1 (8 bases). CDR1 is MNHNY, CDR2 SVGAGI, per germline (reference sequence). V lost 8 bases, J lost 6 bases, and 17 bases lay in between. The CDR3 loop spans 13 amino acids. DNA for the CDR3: TGTGCCAGCGGCGGACAGGGAGGGAGCGAGCAGTACTTC. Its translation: CASGGQGGSEQYF.

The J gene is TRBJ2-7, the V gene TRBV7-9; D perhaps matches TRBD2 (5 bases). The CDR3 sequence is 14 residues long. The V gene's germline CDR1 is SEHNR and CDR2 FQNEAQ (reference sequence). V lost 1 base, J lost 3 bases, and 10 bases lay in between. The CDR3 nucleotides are TGTGCCAGCAGCTTAGGTGGTCGGGACTACGAGCAGTACTTC. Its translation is CASSLGGRDYEQYF.

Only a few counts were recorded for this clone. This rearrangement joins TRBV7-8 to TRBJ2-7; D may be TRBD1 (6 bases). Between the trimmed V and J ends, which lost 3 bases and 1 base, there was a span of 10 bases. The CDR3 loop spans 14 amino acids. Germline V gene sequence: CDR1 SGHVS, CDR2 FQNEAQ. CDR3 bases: TGTGCCAGCAGCTTTCGGACAGTTTCCTACGAGCAGTACTTC. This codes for CASSFRTVSYEQYF.

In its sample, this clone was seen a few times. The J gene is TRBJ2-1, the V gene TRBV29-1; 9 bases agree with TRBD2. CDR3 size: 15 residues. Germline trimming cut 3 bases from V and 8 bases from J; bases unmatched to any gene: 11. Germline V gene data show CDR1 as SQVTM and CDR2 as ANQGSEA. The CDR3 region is CSVDPTSGSADEQFF. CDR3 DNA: TGCAGCGTTGACCCTACTAGCGGGTCCGCCGATGAGCAGTTCTTC.

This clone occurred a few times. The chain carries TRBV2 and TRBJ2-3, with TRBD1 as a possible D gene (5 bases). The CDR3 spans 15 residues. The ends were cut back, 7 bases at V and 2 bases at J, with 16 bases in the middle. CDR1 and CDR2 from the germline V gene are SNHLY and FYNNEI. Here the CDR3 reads CASKGAPASTDTQYF. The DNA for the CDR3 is TGTGCCAGCAAAGGGGCCCCTGCCTCCACAGATACGCAGTATTTT.

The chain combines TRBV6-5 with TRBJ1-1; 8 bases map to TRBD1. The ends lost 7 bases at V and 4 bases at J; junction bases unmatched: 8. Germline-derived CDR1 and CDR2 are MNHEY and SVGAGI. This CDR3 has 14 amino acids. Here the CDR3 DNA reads TGTGCCAGCACCATGGACAGGGATGGCACTGAAGCTTTCTTT. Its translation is CASTMDRDGTEAFF.

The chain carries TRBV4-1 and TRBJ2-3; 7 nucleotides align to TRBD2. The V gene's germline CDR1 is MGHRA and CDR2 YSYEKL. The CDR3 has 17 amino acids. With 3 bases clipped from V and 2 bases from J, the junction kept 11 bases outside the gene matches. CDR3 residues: CASSQVTLERDTDTQYF. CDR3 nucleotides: TGCGCCAGCAGCCAGGTTACACTTGAGCGGGACACAGATACGCAGTATTTT.

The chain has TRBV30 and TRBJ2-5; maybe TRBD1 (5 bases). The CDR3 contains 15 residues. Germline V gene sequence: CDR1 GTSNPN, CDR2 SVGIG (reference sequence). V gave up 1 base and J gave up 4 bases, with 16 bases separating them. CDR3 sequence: CAWSEGSLKGETQYF. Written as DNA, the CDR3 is TGTGCCTGGAGTGAGGGGTCTCTCAAGGGAGAGACCCAGTACTTC.

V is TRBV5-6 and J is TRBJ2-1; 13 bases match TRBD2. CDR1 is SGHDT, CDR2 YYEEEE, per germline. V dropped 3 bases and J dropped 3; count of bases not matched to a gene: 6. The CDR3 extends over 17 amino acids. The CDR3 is CASSWRLAGGIYNEQFF. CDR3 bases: TGTGCCAGCAGCTGGAGACTAGCGGGAGGAATCTACAATGAGCAGTTCTTC.

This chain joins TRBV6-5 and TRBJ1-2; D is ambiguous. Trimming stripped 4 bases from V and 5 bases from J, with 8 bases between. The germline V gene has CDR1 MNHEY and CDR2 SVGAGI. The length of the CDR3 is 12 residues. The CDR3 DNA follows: TGTGCCAGCAGTTCTCCGGGTTATGGCTACACCTTC. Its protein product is CASSSPGYGYTF.

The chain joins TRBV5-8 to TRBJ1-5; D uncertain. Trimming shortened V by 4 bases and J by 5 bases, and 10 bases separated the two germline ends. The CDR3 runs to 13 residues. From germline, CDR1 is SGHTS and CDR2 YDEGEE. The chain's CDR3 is CASSHGGDQPQHF. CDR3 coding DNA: TGTGCCAGCAGCCATGGCGGGGATCAGCCCCAGCATTTT.

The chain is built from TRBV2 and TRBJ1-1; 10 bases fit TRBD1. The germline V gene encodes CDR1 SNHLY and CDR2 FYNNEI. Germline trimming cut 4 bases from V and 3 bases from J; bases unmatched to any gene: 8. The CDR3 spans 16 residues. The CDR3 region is CASSARRDRGHTEAFF. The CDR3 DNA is TGTGCCAGCAGTGCTCGCCGGGACAGGGGACACACTGAAGCTTTCTTT.

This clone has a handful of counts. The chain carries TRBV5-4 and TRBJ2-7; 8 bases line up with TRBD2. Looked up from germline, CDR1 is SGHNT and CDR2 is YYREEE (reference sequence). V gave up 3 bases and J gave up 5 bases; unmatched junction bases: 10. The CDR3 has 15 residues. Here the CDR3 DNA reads TGTGCCAGCAGCTGGGATAGCGGGATGAACGACGAGCAGTACTTC. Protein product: CASSWDSGMNDEQYF.

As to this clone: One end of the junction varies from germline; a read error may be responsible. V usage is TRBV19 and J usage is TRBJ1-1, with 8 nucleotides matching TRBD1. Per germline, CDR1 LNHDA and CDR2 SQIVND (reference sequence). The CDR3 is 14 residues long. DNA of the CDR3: TGTGCCAGTAGTATAGACCAGGGGGCCCGGCACCCCTCTTTT. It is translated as CASSIDQGARHPSF.

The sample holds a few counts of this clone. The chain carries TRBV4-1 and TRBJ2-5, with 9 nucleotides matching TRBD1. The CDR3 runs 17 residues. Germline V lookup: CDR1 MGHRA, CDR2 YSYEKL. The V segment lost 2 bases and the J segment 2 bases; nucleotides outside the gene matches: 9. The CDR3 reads CASSQSSGTGNQETQYF. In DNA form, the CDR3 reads TGCGCCAGCAGCCAATCGTCAGGGACAGGGAATCAAGAGACCCAGTACTTC.

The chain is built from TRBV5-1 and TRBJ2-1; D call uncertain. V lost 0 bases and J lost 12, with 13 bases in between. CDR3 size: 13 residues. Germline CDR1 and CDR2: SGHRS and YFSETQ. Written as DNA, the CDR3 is TGCGCCAGCAGCTTGGAGCCTCACGGTGGGCAGTTCTTC. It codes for CASSLEPHGGQFF.

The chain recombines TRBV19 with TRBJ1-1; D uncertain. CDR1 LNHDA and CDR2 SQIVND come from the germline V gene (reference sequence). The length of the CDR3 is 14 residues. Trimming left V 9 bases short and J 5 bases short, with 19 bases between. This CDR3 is CASQRYEGGTEAFF. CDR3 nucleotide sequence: TGTGCCAGCCAACGGTATGAGGGCGGGACTGAAGCTTTCTTT.

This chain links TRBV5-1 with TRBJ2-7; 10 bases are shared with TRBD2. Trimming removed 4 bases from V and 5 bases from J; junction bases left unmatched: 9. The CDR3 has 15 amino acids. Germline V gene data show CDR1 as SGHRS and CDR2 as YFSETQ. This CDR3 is CASSLRLAGVHEQYF. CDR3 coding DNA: TGCGCCAGCAGCCTAAGACTAGCGGGTGTCCACGAGCAGTACTTC.

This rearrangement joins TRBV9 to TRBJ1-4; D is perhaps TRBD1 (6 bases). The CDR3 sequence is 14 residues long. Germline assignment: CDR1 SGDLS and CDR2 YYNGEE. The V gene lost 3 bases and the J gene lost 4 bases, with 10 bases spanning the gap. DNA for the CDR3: TGTGCCAGCAGCGAACAGGGCCTTAATGAAAAACTGTTTTTT. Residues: CASSEQGLNEKLFF.

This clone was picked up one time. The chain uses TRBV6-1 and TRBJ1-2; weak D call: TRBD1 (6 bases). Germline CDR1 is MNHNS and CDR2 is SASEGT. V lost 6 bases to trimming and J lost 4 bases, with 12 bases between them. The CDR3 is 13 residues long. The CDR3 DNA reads TGTGCCAGCAGCGCAGGGGTCAGCTATGGCTACACCTTC. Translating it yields CASSAGVSYGYTF.

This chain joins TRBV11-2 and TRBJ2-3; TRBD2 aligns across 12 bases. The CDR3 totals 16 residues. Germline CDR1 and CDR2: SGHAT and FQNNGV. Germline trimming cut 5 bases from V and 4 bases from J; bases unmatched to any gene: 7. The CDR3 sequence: CASSISSGRAADTQYF. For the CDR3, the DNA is TGTGCCAGCAGCATTTCTAGCGGGAGGGCGGCAGATACGCAGTATTTT.